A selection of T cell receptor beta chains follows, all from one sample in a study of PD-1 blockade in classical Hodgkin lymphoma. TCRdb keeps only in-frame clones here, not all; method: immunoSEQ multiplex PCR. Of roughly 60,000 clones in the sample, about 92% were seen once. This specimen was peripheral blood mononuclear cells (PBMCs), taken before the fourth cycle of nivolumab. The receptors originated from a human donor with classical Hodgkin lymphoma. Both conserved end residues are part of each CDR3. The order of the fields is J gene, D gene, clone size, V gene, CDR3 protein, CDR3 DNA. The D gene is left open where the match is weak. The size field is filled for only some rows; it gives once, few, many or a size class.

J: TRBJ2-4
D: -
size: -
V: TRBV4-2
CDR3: CASSLPPRLIENIQYF
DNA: TGTGCCAGCAGCCTACCACCGCGACTTATAGAAAACATTCAGTACTTC

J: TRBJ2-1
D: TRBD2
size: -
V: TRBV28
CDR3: CASSFGGGTYNEQFF
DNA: TGTGCCAGCAGTTTCGGCGGGGGGACCTACAATGAGCAGTTCTTC

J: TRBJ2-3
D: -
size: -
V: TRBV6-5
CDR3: CASSYGRNTDTQYF
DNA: TGTGCCAGCAGTTACGGGCGAAACACAGATACGCAGTATTTT

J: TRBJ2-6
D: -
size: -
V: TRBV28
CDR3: CASGNQGGGANVLTF
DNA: TGTGCCAGCGGCAACCAGGGTGGTGGGGCCAACGTCCTGACTTTC

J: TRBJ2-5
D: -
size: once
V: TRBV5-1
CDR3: CANSGQNQETQYF
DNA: TGTGCCAACTCAGGGCAGAACCAAGAGACCCAGTACTTC

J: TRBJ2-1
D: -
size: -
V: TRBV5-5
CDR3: CASSLWQGSTYNEQFF
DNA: TGTGCCAGCAGCTTGTGGCAGGGGTCAACCTACAATGAGCAGTTCTTC

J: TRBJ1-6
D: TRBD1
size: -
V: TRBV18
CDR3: CASSLDRQGSNSPLHF
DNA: TGTGCCAGCTCACTTGACCGACAGGGATCTAATTCACCCCTCCACTTT

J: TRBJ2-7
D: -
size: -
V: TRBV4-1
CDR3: CASSQGGTGAFEQYF
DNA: TGCGCCAGCAGCCAAGGCGGGACGGGGGCCTTCGAGCAGTACTTC

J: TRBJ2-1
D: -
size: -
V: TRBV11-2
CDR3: CASSATAGGYNEQFF
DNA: TGTGCCAGCAGCGCGACTGCTGGCGGCTACAATGAGCAGTTCTTC

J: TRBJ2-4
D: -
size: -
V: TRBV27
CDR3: CASSLSLQGMNIQYF
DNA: TGTGCCAGCAGTTTATCTCTGCAGGGAATGAACATTCAGTACTTC

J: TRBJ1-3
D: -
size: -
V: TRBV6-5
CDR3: CASKSPPGNTIYF
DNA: TGTGCCAGCAAGAGTCCCCCTGGAAACACCATATATTTT

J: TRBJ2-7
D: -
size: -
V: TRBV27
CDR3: CASSPGSYYEQYF
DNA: TGTGCCAGCAGCCCAGGGTCCTATTACGAGCAGTACTTC

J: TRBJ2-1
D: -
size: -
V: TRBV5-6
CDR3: CASSIYNEQFF
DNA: TGTGCCAGCAGCATTTACAATGAGCAGTTCTTC

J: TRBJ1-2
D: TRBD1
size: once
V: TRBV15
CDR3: CATGDRGALGYTF
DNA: TGTGCCACGGGGGACAGGGGAGCTCTCGGCTACACCTTC

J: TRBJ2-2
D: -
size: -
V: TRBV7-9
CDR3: CASPWDANTGELFF
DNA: TGTGCCAGCCCCTGGGACGCAAACACCGGGGAGCTGTTTTTT

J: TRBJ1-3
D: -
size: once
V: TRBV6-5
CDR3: CASTKDFGSGNTIYF
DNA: TGTGCCAGCACCAAAGATTTTGGATCTGGAAACACCATATATTTT

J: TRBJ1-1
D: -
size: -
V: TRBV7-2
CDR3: CASSFTRVNSGTEAFF
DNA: TGTGCCAGCAGCTTTACGAGGGTGAACAGCGGCACTGAAGCTTTCTTT

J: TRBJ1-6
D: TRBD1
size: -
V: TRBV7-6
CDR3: CASSPRGRGPNSPLHF
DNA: TGTGCCAGCAGCCCCCGGGGTAGGGGGCCAAATTCACCCCTCCACTTT

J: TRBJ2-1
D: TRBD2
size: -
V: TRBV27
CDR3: CASSPSGRAYFNEQFF
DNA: TGTGCCAGCAGTCCTAGCGGGAGGGCCTATTTCAATGAGCAGTTCTTC

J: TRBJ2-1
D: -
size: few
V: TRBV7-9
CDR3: CASSLADEQFF
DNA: TGTGCCAGCAGCTTGGCGGATGAGCAGTTCTTC

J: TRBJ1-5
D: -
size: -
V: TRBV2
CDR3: CASSEKGRNSNQPQHF
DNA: TGTGCCAGCAGTGAGAAGGGCAGAAATAGCAATCAGCCCCAGCATTTT

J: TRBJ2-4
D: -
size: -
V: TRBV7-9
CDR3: CASSSDPASPIQYF
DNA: TGTGCCAGCAGCTCCGATCCGGCCTCACCCATTCAGTACTTC

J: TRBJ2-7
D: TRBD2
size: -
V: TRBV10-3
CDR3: CAISPSGGPHEQYF
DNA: TGTGCCATCAGCCCAAGCGGGGGGCCCCACGAGCAGTACTTC

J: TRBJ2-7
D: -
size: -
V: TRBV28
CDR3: CASSPRDWGYEQYF
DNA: TGTGCCAGCAGTCCCCGGGACTGGGGGTACGAGCAGTACTTC

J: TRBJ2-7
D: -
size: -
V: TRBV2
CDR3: CASGNWDPSSYEQYF
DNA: TGTGCCAGCGGGAATTGGGACCCGAGCTCCTACGAGCAGTACTTC

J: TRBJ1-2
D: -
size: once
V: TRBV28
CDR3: CASSLGQDRYGYTF
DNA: TGTGCCAGCAGTTTGGGGCAGGATCGCTATGGCTATACCTTC

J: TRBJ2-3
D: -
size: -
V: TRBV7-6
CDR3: CASSLALGSPDTQYF
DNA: TGTGCCAGCAGCTTAGCGCTTGGGTCCCCAGATACGCAGTATTTT

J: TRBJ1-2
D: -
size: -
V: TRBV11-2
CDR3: CASSLGSVNYGYTF
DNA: TGTGCCAGCAGCTTAGGTTCCGTAAACTATGGCTACACCTTC

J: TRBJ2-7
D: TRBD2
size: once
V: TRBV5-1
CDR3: CASSLEGGSGYEQYF
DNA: TGCGCCAGCAGCTTGGAAGGCGGGAGCGGTTACGAGCAGTACTTC

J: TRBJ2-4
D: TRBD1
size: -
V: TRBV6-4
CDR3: CASSGDIQGLRPKNIQYF
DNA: TGTGCCAGCAGTGGCGACATACAGGGGTTGAGACCAAAAAACATTCAGTACTTC

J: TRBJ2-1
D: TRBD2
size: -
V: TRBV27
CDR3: CASSSQTSQNYNEQFF
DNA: TGTGCCAGCAGTTCACAGACTAGCCAGAACTACAATGAGCAGTTCTTC

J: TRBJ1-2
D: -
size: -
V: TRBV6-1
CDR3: CASSDWRRPYGYTF
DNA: TGTGCCAGCAGTGACTGGAGACGGCCATATGGCTACACCTTC

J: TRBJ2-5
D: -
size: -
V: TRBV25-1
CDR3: CASSESGTETQYF
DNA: TGTGCCAGCAGTGAATCCGGCACCGAGACCCAGTACTTC

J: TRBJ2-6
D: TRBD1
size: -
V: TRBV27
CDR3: CASSSRDSSSGANVLTF
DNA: TGTGCCAGCAGTTCCCGGGACAGTAGCTCTGGGGCCAACGTCCTGACTTTC

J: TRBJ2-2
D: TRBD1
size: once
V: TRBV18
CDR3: CASSPRGRDTGELFF
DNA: TGTGCCAGCTCGCCCAGGGGGCGCGACACCGGGGAGCTGTTTTTT

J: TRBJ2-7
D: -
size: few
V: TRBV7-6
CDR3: CASSLDCYEQYF
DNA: TGTGCCAGCAGCTTAGACTGCTACGAGCAGTACTTC

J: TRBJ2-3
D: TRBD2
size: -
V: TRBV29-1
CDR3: CSVGLSGGALDTQYF
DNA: TGCAGCGTTGGATTAAGCGGGGGGGCCCTAGATACGCAGTATTTT

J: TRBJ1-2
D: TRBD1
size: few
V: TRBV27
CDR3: CASSAPGTGFSYTF
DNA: TGTGCCAGCAGTGCGCCCGGGACAGGGTTCAGCTACACCTTC

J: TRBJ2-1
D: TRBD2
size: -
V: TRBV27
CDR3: CASSDGTSGINEQFF
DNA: TGTGCCAGCAGTGACGGGACTAGCGGGATAAATGAGCAGTTCTTC

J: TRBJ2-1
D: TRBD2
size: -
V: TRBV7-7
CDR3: CASSLSGTDYNEQFF
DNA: TGTGCCAGCAGCTTGAGCGGGACGGACTACAATGAGCAGTTCTTC

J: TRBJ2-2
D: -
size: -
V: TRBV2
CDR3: CASSEYVDDTGELFF
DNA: TGTGCCAGCAGTGAATATGTCGACGACACCGGGGAGCTGTTTTTT

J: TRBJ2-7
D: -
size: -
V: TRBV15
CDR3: CATSRDYPSQPLSYEQYF
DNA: TGTGCCACCAGCAGAGATTACCCAAGCCAGCCCCTCTCCTACGAGCAGTACTTC

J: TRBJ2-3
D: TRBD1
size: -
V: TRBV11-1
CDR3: CASSLQDRADTQYF
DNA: TGTGCCAGCAGCCTACAGGACAGGGCGGATACGCAGTATTTT

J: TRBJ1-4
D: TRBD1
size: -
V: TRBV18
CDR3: CASSPNRGPGEKLFF
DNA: TGTGCCAGCTCACCAAACAGGGGGCCAGGTGAAAAACTGTTTTTT

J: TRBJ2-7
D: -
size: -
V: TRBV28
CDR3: CASSFGYEQYF
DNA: TGTGCCAGCAGTTTCGGCTACGAGCAGTACTTC

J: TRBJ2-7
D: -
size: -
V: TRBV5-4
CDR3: CASSPQGGYSFEQYF
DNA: TGTGCCAGCAGCCCCCAGGGGGGCTACTCCTTCGAGCAGTACTTC

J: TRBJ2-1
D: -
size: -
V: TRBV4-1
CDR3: CASSQDRVSNEQFF
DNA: TGCGCCAGCAGCCAAGACCGGGTATCCAATGAGCAGTTCTTC

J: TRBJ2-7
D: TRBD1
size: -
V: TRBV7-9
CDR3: CASSLAHGTGGVWEQYF
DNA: TGTGCCAGCAGCTTAGCGCACGGGACAGGGGGTGTGTGGGAGCAGTACTTC

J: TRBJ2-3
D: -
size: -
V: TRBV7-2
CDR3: CASSLSGTDTQYF
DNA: TGTGCCAGCAGCTTAAGCGGCACGGATACGCAGTATTTT

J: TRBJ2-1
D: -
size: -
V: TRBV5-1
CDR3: CASSQKLGSSYNEQFF
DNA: TGCGCCAGCAGCCAAAAGTTAGGTAGCTCCTACAATGAGCAGTTCTTC

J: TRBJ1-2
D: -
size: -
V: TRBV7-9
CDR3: CASSLVLGWENYGYTF
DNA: TGTGCCAGCAGCTTAGTTTTGGGGTGGGAAAACTATGGCTACACCTTC

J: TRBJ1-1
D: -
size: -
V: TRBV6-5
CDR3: CASSWSRLSEAFF
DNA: TGTGCCAGCAGTTGGAGTAGACTCTCTGAAGCTTTCTTT

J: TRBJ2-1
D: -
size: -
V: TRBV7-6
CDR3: CASSLEGSGANEQFF
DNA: TGTGCCAGCAGCTTAGAGGGCTCAGGGGCGAATGAGCAGTTCTTC

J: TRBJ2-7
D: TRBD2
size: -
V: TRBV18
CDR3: CASSPLISGSSYEQYF
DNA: TGTGCCAGCTCACCACTGATCAGCGGGAGCTCCTACGAGCAGTACTTC

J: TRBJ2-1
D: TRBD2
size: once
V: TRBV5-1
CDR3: CASSRGLAGGYEQFF
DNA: TGCGCCAGCAGTCGAGGACTAGCGGGGGGTTATGAGCAGTTCTTC

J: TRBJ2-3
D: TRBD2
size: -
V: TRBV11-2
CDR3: CASSLARGLAGPTDTQYF
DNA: TGTGCCAGCAGCTTAGCCCGGGGACTAGCGGGCCCCACAGATACGCAGTATTTT

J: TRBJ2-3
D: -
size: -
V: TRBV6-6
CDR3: CASEGPGTDTQYF
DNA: TGTGCCAGCGAGGGCCCTGGCACAGATACGCAGTATTTT